This T cell receptor (beta chain) is drawn from a study of blood T cell dynamics during melanoma immunotherapy. In its sample, this clone ranks as medium-sized (0.01 to 0.1%). Data came from immunoSEQ multiplex PCR; TCRdb stores just in-frame clones and leaves some out. Of fewer than 15,000 clones listed, roughly 88% are singletons. Time point specified: week 3, after first cycle of checkpoint inhibitor. Blood was drawn before treatment and at week 3 after checkpoint blockade. Response was assessed by RECIST 1.1 at 12 weeks, except a couple of rapid progressors. No patient had earlier systemic cancer treatment, concurrent immunosuppressants, or another active cancer. This receptor was taken from a human donor with melanoma. The sample in question was blood, obtained from a patient treated with checkpoint blockade.

The CDR3 here is CASSFGVGQGSLSYEQYF. The CDR3 nucleotides read TGTGCCAGCAGCTTTGGGGTTGGGCAGGGTTCTCTCTCCTACGAGCAGTACTTC. This chain links TRBV7-9 with TRBJ2-7, with a possible D match to TRBD1 (5 bases). CDR3 length: 18 amino acids. In germline, CDR1 is SEHNR, CDR2 FQNEAQ (reference sequence). Between the trimmed V and J ends, which lost 3 bases and 0 bases, there was a span of 21 bases.